One T cell receptor beta chain is described in this entry. This receptor's antigen is unknown. Base qualities are missing; no much larger clone stands one base away. These data come from a study of shared clonotypes between healthy human individuals (dated by TCRdb to about 2020). Regarding the complete study: A couple of women and a few men aged 18 to 49 years were included in the cohort. For each donor, CD4 naive and CD4 memory were each given three plates, CD8 naive was given two plates, and CD8 memory was given one plate. To estimate repertoire size and how much clonotype sharing occurs between individuals, the study deeply sequenced the blood TCR repertoires of about five healthy adults. To increase sequencing depth and limit assay-specific biases, TCR repertoire library preparation and sequencing were carried out by different laboratories using diverse techniques. Leukapheresis yielded between about 0.94 and 9 billion PBMCs per donor.

Using the deep immunoSEQ assay, multiplex PCR amplified TCR CDR3 regions from genomic DNA. Extracted genomic DNA from each cell subset was spread evenly across all wells of several immunoSEQ 96-well plates, with each plate serving as a replicate. Each replicate PCR for sorted subsets received around 0.2 ug genomic DNA, equal to about 30,000 T cell genomes. Purified libraries were measured with a Qubit 3.0 fluorometer, size-checked on a Bioanalyzer 2100, and measured again with the KAPA Library Quantification kit. A separate single-read 150-cycle Illumina NextSeq 550 flow cell was used to sequence each immunoSEQ 96-well plate. Per the authors' processing: The immunoSEQ output contained only junctional sequences without quality scores, so filtering could not match that applied to full-length reads. Sequences were annotated with PyIR, a Python wrapper for IgBLAST v1.9, and V/J genes and CDR3 were assigned using IMGT germline references. Reads were removed for weak V/J assignments (E-value above 1e-6), missing CDR3, stop codons, out-of-frame junctions, or ambiguous translated residues. V3J clonotypes were defined as sequences sharing the same inferred V gene, J gene, and CDR3 amino acid sequence. Percentage overlap between repertoires was calculated by dividing the number of shared unique clonotypes by the size of the smaller repertoire. Repertoire richness was assessed with RTK rarefaction, the Chao1 estimator, and Recon v2.1 estimates of unobserved clonotypes. Generation probabilities for all TCRbeta clonotypes obtained by the gDNA method from a handful of donors were computed using OLGA. Drawn from immuneACCESS, this table holds only the in-frame rearrangements with V and J called that TCRdb kept. Clones are partly lost; checked studies trace under half to an unresolved V gene and leave the rest unexplained. That table is the source of V, J and clone size, and D and trimming were worked out from the DNA. For this sample there are 1 million to 1.3 million clones; 78% appear just once. 0.5% to 0.65% of the sample comes from the top ten.

Paper-wide results and their limitations: About 5% of naive CD4, approximately 3.7% of naive CD8, about 2.5% of memory CD4, and about 0.4% of memory CD8 clonotypes were shared across several donors. Higher generation probabilities were observed for clonotypes shared by all four sorted-subset donors than for non-shared clonotypes. Pairwise subsampling indicated that sequencing depth was expected to affect the degree of clonotype sharing among donors. Rarefaction of sorted-subset datasets indicated incomplete sequencing despite the large sequencing depth. Sampling was restricted to blood, and TCR repertoires in tissues likely differ from the TCR repertoires found in blood. The genetic and exposure-history diversity represented was limited by the small number of donors. Naive subsets generally had larger estimated clonotype richness than memory subsets.

Healthy HIV-negative adults with no recently reported acute infections or vaccinations were included as donors. Only Caucasian adults living in Nashville, Tennessee, USA were represented among the donors. Magnetic negative selection was used to enrich CD4+ T cells, after which naive cells were positively selected on CD45RA and the negative fraction became the memory subset. Blood was collected by leukapheresis, and PBMCs were isolated by Ficoll-Histopaque density gradient centrifugation and then cryopreserved in liquid nitrogen vapor phase. Analytical flow cytometry was used to check the purity and quantity of every magnetically sorted T cell population. Each sorted fraction had its genomic DNA isolated and then quantified by UV absorbance on a Nanodrop 2000c. Source material: memory CD4+ T cells from PBMCs. The cell subset or site label here, explained by the study, means: CD45RA-negative fraction. The sequence was collected from a man between 18 and 29 years old in good health. Some clones in this sample may be carry-over from other donors' samples.

The sequenced DNA: TGTGCCAGCAGTGATTACGGGACAGGGGGATATGGCTACACCTTC. This is translated as CASSDYGTGGYGYTF. The chain was built from TRBV6-1 and TRBJ1-2, with 11 bases matching TRBD1. The germline V and J ends show losses of 3 bases and 5 bases respectively, and no gene match explains 5 bases of the junction. The cysteine opens and the phenylalanine closes a CDR3 of 15 amino acids. Just CDR3 DNA is preserved here, 45 bases in frame from base 1. As encoded in the germline V gene, CDR1 is MNHNS while CDR2 is SASEGT.